Described below is a single T cell receptor (beta chain) sequence and its context. No cognate antigen has been identified for it. There are no base qualities to consult, and no much larger clone falls within one base. The data are from a study of cytomegalovirus exposure and HLA in healthy donors (dated by TCRdb to between 2016 and 2019). Context from the whole study: An earlier analysis of 587 of the donors reported over 250 Gb of sequence data and around 100 million unique TCR beta sequences obtained from approximately 180 million T cells. An early release that covered fewer than 800 HLA-typed donors contained approximately 300 gigabases of sequencing data and 80 million or so unique TCR sequences. Of the roughly 400 genotyped donors, 81% fell in the genetic ancestry cluster associated with self-reported Caucasian donors. The aim of the study was to test whether cataloging public T cell receptors could identify signatures of past pathogen exposure. Using immunosequencing, the study profiled T cell repertoires from about 650 subjects and related those repertoires to cytomegalovirus serostatus. Along with the roughly 610-subject first cohort, a separate validation cohort of around 120 different subjects was used. The study combined high-throughput TCR immunosequencing, statistical association of individual TCRs with disease status, and machine learning to predict cytomegalovirus infection status. In a later analysis, previously published TCR beta repertoires from 550 to 700 donors were re-analyzed and high-resolution HLA genotyping was added so that TCR occurrence patterns could be studied. The later analysis used no new phenotypic data to find candidate immune exposures, relying instead on TCR beta sequences and their occurrence across donors. An earlier analysis of 587 of the donors used high-throughput TCR beta sequencing to judge whether each TCR beta V gene segment behaved as functional or pseudogenic. Donor age, sex, ethnicity and CMV serostatus were collected together with the repertoire data. In a later genetic analysis, genome-wide SNP genotypes for 398 of the 666 donors were used, and that subset was treated as a discovery cohort. Every repertoire in the discovery cohort had been generated on one and the same sequencing platform. Class I and class II HLA loci were covered by the typing at four-digit resolution. The number of typed donors differed by locus: about 629-630 for A, B, C, DRB1 and DQB1; approximately 530 for DQA1; fewer than 610 for DPA1; and roughly 450 for DPB1. Several DR-DQ haplotypes were handled as single units for association and clustering because linkage in the cohort was strong. Across 398 genotyped donors of the cohort, an average of about 250,000 unique TCR beta nucleotide sequences per donor were sequenced, and roughly 20% of those sequences were non-productive. Findings and caveats that apply to the study as a whole: Correlated functional status among segregating V segments might reflect linkage disequilibrium, but an unknown experimental factor could not be ruled out. A further reported finding was that TCR beta sequences accurately predicted the HLA-A and HLA-B alleles for most subjects in the first cohort. While some public TCRs were present in many individuals, most TCR sequences turned up only very rarely across donors. The sequencing pipeline was judged likely to have produced a cluster of highly shared sequence variants as a technical artifact. Compared with the approximately 670-donor mean, donors in an Asian-associated ancestry cluster had fewer N-insertions in productive TCRs, according to a later genetic analysis. A later analysis found that HLA-associated TCR beta chains were more clonally expanded and had lower generation probabilities than equally common non-associated chains. In vitro tests confirmed that a few of the cytomegalovirus-associated TCR beta chains recognize cytomegalovirus antigens. According to a later analysis, TCR association rates differed among HLA loci, with DRB1 alleles showing the most associated TCRs and HLA-C alleles showing the fewest. Assigning TCR associations to individual alleles was difficult when HLA alleles, especially DR and DQ, strongly co-occurred. According to the authors, the approach could potentially be generalized to other disease states and immunological phenotypes. The earlier analysis of 587 of the donors excluded about 16 rarely observed V segments, including chromosome 9 orphons, because counts were too low. In this cohort, only TCR beta chains were sequenced, and detectable features were limited by the absence of alpha or paired-chain data. According to a later analysis, most CMV-associated TCR beta chains appeared to be HLA-restricted, and the HLA associations seemed to be driven largely by CMV exposure. In the study, 164 TCR beta chains were listed as associated with cytomegalovirus. In both the original and validation cohorts, the classifier was reported to diagnose cytomegalovirus status with high specificity and sensitivity. V-gene and J-gene trimming of TCR beta chains was associated with a missense DCLRE1C variant in a later genetic analysis, and the association was replicated in an independent cohort. HLA typing was unavailable for some donors at each locus, so association tests used only the typed subset. The presence/absence analyses assumed that sequencing depth was roughly uniform across donors, and that assumption may not be true. The 87-base-pair reads could not distinguish some IMGT-functional V segments, including TRBV6-2 and TRBV6-3, so those segments were excluded. Immune exposure information for the cohort was limited to CMV serostatus. At a false discovery rate of 0.05, a later analysis linked about 17,000 TCR beta sequences to specific HLA alleles. In an earlier analysis of 500 to 650 of the donors, most TCR beta V segments appeared in productive rearrangements about 87% or about 30% of the time, broadly matching IMGT annotations. In a later analysis, several top co-occurrence clusters were reported to appear linked to parvovirus B19, influenza, CMV and Epstein-Barr virus.

The cohort comprised 670 or so healthy bone marrow donors. At the time of sampling, every cohort member was nominally healthy, though immune exposures that went unrecorded were likely present. The donor tested CMV seropositive and was one of the 289 seropositive cohort members. Each donor provided a peripheral blood sample, and peripheral blood mononuclear cells were used for TCR beta sequencing. The Qiagen DNeasy Blood Extraction Kit was used to extract genomic DNA from the blood cell samples. Library preparation used the immunoSEQ multiplex PCR assay. A mixture of 60 forward primers for TCR Vbeta segments and 13 reverse primers for TCR Jbeta segments was used in the multiplex PCR. The CDR3 region of rearranged TCR beta genes was amplified from genomic DNA by a multiplex PCR assay. On the Illumina HiSeq System, the amplified TCR beta libraries were sequenced as 87-base-pair reads. From the authors' description of their analysis: In a later analysis, roughly 80 million unique TCR beta chains were counted across the 650 to 700 repertoires, and approximately 11 million of these chains were shared by at least two donors. Raw reads were error-corrected and collapsed into unique sequences with a nearest-neighbor algorithm that merged closely related sequences to remove PCR and sequencing errors. V, D and J gene segments were assigned by aligning CDR3 sequences to IMGT reference sequences. For a sequence to be retained, a match of at least six nucleotides to both a V gene segment and a J gene segment was required. Rearrangements were classified as productive when the CDR3 lacked stop codons and remained in frame with V and J, and all other rearrangements were classified as non-productive. Following IMGT convention, CDR3 was defined as the stretch from the second conserved V-encoded cysteine up to the conserved J-encoded phenylalanine. The earlier analysis of about 590 of the donors excluded sequences that lacked an unambiguous match to a single V gene segment. An earlier analysis of a few hundred of the donors called V segments functional above 56.7% productive rearrangements and segregating when the between-donor standard deviation exceeded 5%. A statistical classification framework was built to diagnose cytomegalovirus status from the catalog of TCR beta chain sequences. In a later analysis, TCR nucleotide sequences were compared against IMGT/GENE-DB human TR gene sequences so that V and J genes could be assigned. The TCRdist pipeline was used in a later analysis to assign CDR3 sequences and most-parsimonious VDJ recombination scenarios. In a later analysis, each TCR beta chain was defined by its CDR3 amino acid sequence together with its V-gene family, and reads lacking a unique V-gene family were excluded. To address suspected cross-contamination and a sequencing artifact, a later analysis removed 450 to 700 highly shared, low-generation-probability nucleotide sequences. For each public chain, a later analysis derived a clonal expansion index from normalized ranks of inferred template counts within each repertoire. A later analysis computed generation probabilities with a VDJ recombination model fitted to out-of-frame rearrangements, and checked the results against IGoR. Hypergeometric tests were used in a later analysis to score TCR-TCR, TCR-HLA and TCR-CMV co-occurrence, with a repertoire-size bias correction applied to the TCR pairs. A later analysis estimated false discovery rates by permuting HLA or CMV assignments 20 times. In a later analysis, co-occurring TCRs were grouped using DBSCAN, and TCRdist sequence similarity was added for clustering within HLA-allele-positive subsets. Repertoires with fewer than 30,000 or more than 120,000 public chains were left out of co-occurrence clustering, as were a handful of repertoires with anomalous nucleotide sharing. The immuneACCESS repertoire file appears here via TCRdb, limited to in-frame rearrangements. These files lack a portion of the clones; in checked studies, under half of the deficit traces to unresolved V genes, and the cause of the others is not known. Clone size and V and J calls were adopted from that table, with D and trimming inferred from the DNA. Present in this sample are approximately 140,000 clones, just over 70% of which were seen just once. The ten biggest clones cover around 2.5% of the sample.

The germline V end is reduced by 0 bases and the J end by 5 bases; junction bases left unmatched: 3. Including cysteine and phenylalanine, the CDR3 has 14 amino acids. The DNA shown is the 42-base CDR3, in frame from base 1. The germline V gene provides CDR1 SGHRS and CDR2 YFSETQ. Recombination linked TRBV5-1 to TRBJ2-7; 9 bases in the junction line up with TRBD1. The specimen sequenced was PBMCs. The source is a woman aged 55-70 years in good health and CMV-seropositive. The nucleotide sequence reads TGCGCCAGCAGCTTGGACAGGGGGCGACACGAGCAGTACTTC. It specifies CASSLDRGRHEQYF.